This note documents a single T cell receptor (beta chain) sequence. As processed by the authors: Estimated nucleated cell counts came from reference gene primer amplification. Generated by immunoSEQ multiplex PCR, the TCRdb table keeps only in-frame clones and is missing some. The V and J calls and clone size were taken over from that table, and D and trimming were inferred from the DNA. The data hold around 330,000 clones, with around nine tenths observed a single time. This CDR3 region has 13 residues. Germline V lookup: CDR1 SEHNR, CDR2 FQNEAQ (reference sequence). V lost 0 bases to trimming and J lost 11 bases, with 13 bases between them. This sample was included in a study of blood T cell repertoires in COVID-19. Study details: Whether acute or convalescent, the COVID-19 samples came from the United States, Italy and Spain. The analysed material was cDNA or gDNA that came from T cells, B-cell-depleted T cells, or PBMCs.

The sequence was collected from a woman aged 45-65 years with active or convalescent COVID-19. This chain uses TRBV7-9 with TRBJ1-1; perhaps TRBD1 as D (5 bases). The sample was peripheral blood. Here the CDR3 DNA reads TGTGCCAGCAGCTTAGCGGGGGGACGAGAGGCTTTCTTT. Translation gives CASSLAGGREAFF. The whole variable domain, filled in from reference TRBV7-9 and TRBJ1-1, reads DTGVSQNPRHKITKRGQNVTFRCDPISEHNRLYWYRQTLGQGPEFLTYFQNEAQLEKSRLLSDRFSAERPKGSFSTLEIQRTEQGDSAMYLCASSLAGGREAFFGQGTRLTVV.